This T cell receptor (beta chain) originates from a study of blood T cell repertoires in COVID-19. Profiled with immunoSEQ multiplex PCR; TCRdb holds only in-frame clones, not every one. Here the sample spans some 190,000 clones, 84% being singletons. The CDR3 is made up of 13 amino acids. In germline, CDR1 is SGHVS, CDR2 FQNEAQ. V lost 5 bases to trimming and J lost 6 bases, with 13 bases between them. V is TRBV7-8 and J is TRBJ1-2; D is unresolved. The receptor was derived from a woman aged 25 to 45 who had been exposed to COVID-19. Sequenced material: PBMCs or T cells enriched from blood (not recorded which). The CDR3 here is CASSRRGADGYTF. The CDR3 bases are TGTGCCAGCAGCCGCCGAGGCGCCGATGGCTACACCTTC.